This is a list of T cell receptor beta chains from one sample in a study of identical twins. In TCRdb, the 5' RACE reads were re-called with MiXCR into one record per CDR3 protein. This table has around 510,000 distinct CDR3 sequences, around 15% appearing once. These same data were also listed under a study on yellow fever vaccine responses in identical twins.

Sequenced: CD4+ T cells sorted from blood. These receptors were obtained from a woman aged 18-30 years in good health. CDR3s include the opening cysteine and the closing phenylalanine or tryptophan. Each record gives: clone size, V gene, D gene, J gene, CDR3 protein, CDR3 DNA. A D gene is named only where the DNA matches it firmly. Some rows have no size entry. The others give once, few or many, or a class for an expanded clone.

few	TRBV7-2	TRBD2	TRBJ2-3	CASSSRTSGGTQYF	TGTGCCAGCAGCTCCAGGACTAGCGGGGGGACGCAGTATTTT
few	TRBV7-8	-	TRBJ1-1	CASSPTYTEAFF	TGTGCCAGCAGCCCTACTTACACTGAAGCTTTCTTT
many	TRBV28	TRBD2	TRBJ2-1	CASSFGRALVNEQFF	TGTGCCAGCAGTTTCGGGAGGGCCCTAGTCAATGAGCAGTTCTTC
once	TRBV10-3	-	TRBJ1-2	CAISETRDTPTGYTF	TGTGCCATCAGTGAGACCAGGGACACCCCCACGGGGTACACCTTC
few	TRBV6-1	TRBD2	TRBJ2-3	CASSLGLAGGLTSTDTQYF	TGTGCCAGCAGTCTTGGACTAGCGGGGGGCCTTACGAGCACAGATACGCAGTATTTT
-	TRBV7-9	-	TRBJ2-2	CASSFELVGELFF	TGTGCCAGCAGCTTCGAACTAGTCGGGGAGCTGTTTTTT
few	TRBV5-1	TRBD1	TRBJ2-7	CASSPGPGQNYEQYF	TGCGCCAGCAGCCCTGGCCCGGGACAGAACTACGAGCAGTACTTC
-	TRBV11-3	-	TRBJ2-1	CASSLGFGEANYNEQFF	TGTGCCAGCAGCTTAGGTTTTGGGGAGGCCAACTACAATGAGCAGTTCTTC
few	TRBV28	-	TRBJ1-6	CASSLLGVGSPLHF	TGTGCCAGCAGTTTACTAGGGGTGGGTTCACCCCTCCACTTT
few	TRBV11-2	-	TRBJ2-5	CASRNVVGLETQYF	TGTGCCAGCAGAAACGTGGTGGGGCTGGAGACCCAGTACTTC
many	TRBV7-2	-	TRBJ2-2	CASSLVLGTGELFF	TGTGCCAGCAGCTTAGTTCTAGGAACCGGGGAGCTGTTTTTT
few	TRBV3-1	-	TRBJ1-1	CASSHNMNTEAFF	TGTGCCAGCAGCCATAACATGAACACTGAAGCTTTCTTT
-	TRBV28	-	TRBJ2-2	CASSFRRHTTNTGELFF	TGTGCCAGCAGTTTTCGAAGACACACCACGAACACCGGGGAGCTGTTTTTT
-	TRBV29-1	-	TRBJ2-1	CSVEGRGYIEQFF	TGCAGCGTTGAGGGCAGGGGATATATTGAGCAGTTCTTC
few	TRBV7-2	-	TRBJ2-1	CASSLVVGGGNEQFF	TGTGCCAGCAGCTTAGTGGTGGGAGGGGGCAATGAGCAGTTCTTC
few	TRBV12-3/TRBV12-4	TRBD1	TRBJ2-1	CASSFTRDRGKGEQFF	TGTGCCAGCAGTTTCACCCGGGACAGGGGAAAGGGTGAGCAGTTCTTC
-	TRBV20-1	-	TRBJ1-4	CSARGNEKLFF	TGCAGTGCTAGAGGGAATGAAAAACTGTTTTTT
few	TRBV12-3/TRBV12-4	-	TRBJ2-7	CASSLAVAAISYEQYF	TGTGCCAGCAGTTTAGCGGTAGCGGCCATCTCCTACGAGCAGTACTTC
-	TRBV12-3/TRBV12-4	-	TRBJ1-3	CASSFWGRTVSGRFSGNTIYF	TGTGCCAGCAGTTTTTGGGGGAGGACAGTCTCGGGAAGATTCTCTGGAAACACCATATATTTT
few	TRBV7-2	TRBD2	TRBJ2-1	CASSLASQPSGTIF	TGTGCCAGCAGCTTAGCATCACAGCCTAGCGGGACCATCTTC
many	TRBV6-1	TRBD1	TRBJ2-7	CASRAGTAYEQYF	TGTGCCAGCAGAGCCGGGACAGCCTACGAGCAGTACTTC
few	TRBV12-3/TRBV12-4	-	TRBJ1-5	CASSLVLRGQPQHF	TGTGCCAGCAGTTTAGTGTTGAGGGGTCAGCCCCAGCATTTT
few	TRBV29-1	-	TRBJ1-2	CSVGGQAGYTF	TGCAGCGTCGGAGGACAAGCCGGCTACACCTTC
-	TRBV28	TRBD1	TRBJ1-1	CASSRQGGTAFF	TGTGCCAGCTCGAGACAGGGTGGGACTGCTTTCTTT
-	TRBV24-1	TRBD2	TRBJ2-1	CATSDLRVPGGQFF	TGTGCCACCAGTGATTTGCGGGTCCCGGGGGGGCAGTTCTTC
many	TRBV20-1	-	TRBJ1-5	CSAAGPNQPQHF	TGCAGTGCTGCGGGACCGAATCAGCCCCAGCATTTT
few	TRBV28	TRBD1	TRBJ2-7	CASSLFGLRDRSHEQYF	TGTGCCAGCAGTTTATTTGGTCTGCGGGACAGGTCCCACGAGCAGTACTTC
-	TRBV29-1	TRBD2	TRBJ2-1	CSVLRGTSVVHEQFF	TGCAGCGTCCTCCGCGGGACTAGTGTCGTACATGAGCAGTTCTTC
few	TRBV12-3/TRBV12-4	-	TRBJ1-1	CASSPREGAEAFF	TGTGCCAGCTCCCCTCGGGAGGGAGCTGAAGCTTTCTTT